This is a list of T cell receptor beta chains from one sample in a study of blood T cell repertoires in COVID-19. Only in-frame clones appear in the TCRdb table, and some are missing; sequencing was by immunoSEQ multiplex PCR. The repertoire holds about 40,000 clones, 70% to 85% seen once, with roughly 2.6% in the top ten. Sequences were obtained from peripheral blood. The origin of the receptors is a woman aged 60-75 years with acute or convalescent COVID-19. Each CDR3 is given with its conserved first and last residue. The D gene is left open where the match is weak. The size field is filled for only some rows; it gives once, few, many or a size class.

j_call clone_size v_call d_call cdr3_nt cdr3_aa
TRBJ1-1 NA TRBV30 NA TGTGCCTGGAGTGTATCTTGGACAGCGAGAATGAACACTGAAGCTTTCTTT CAWSVSWTARMNTEAFF
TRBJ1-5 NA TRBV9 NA TGTGCCAGCAGCGTAGGATCAATCCCCGGTCAGCCCCAGCATTTT CASSVGSIPGQPQHF
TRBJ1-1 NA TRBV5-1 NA TGCGCCAGCAGCCCCGGACAGACTATGAACACTGAAGCTTTCTTT CASSPGQTMNTEAFF
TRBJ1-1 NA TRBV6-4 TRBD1 TGTGCCAGCAGAGACCAGGGACAGATGAACACTGAAGCTTTCTTT CASRDQGQMNTEAFF
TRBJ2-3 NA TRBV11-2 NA TGTGCCAGCAGCTTATCCCCGGGGGATACGCAGTATTTT CASSLSPGDTQYF
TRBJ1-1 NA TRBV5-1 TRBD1 TGCGCCAGCAGCTCGCAGGGGGTAAACACTGAAGCTTTCTTT CASSSQGVNTEAFF
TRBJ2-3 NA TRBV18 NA TGTGCCAGCTCACCAAACCGTCTTCCCCGGGTAGATTTCGGTACGCAGTATTTT CASSPNRLPRVDFGTQYF
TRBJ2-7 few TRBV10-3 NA TGTGCCATCAGTGATTTTTTAGAGTCCTACGAGCAGTACTTC CAISDFLESYEQYF
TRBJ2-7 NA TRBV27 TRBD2 TGTGCCACCGCTAGCGGGGGAACCTACGAGCAGTACTTC CATASGGTYEQYF
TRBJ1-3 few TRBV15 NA TGTGCCACCAGCAGAGTCCTTGGGCAGAGCTCTGGAAACACCATATATTTT CATSRVLGQSSGNTIYF